Shown below are 3 T cell receptor beta chains from a single sample sequenced in a study of Ad26.COV2.S vaccination and SARS-CoV-2 variants. As to treatment: roughly 19 received Ad26.COV2.S at low or high dose, single or two shots; 5 received placebo; per-sample allocation not given. Samples analyzed were those drawn on day 63 after the first vaccine or placebo injection. The assay was immunoSEQ multiplex PCR, and TCRdb's table has in-frame clones only and misses some. The sample shows about 480,000 clones, about 83% of them seen only once. The material sequenced was peripheral blood, taken in a trial of Ad26.COV2.S vaccine versus placebo. Source of these receptors: a person between 18 and 65 years old who received the Ad26.COV2.S COVID-19 vaccine or a placebo.

The chain has TRBV6-5 and TRBJ1-2; a weak D match, TRBD1 (5 bases). Trimming stripped 3 bases from V and 5 bases from J, with 16 bases between. Germline V gene data show CDR1 as MNHEY and CDR2 as SVGAGI. The CDR3 spans 15 residues. The CDR3 spells CASSYEQGALYGYTF. In DNA, the CDR3 is TGTGCCAGCAGTTATGAGCAGGGAGCCCTATATGGCTACACCTTC.

J is TRBJ2-2 and V is TRBV6-4; maybe TRBD1 (6 bases). The CDR3 sequence is 14 residues long. Germline-derived CDR1 and CDR2 are MRHNA and SNTAGT. Trimming pared 6 bases from V and 4 bases from J, leaving 12 bases between. DNA of the CDR3: TGTGCCAGCAGCCTACAGGGATTCACCGGGGAGCTGTTTTTT. Translating gives CASSLQGFTGELFF.

The chain couples TRBV6-5 to TRBJ2-2; 7 bases align to TRBD1. Looked up from germline, CDR1 is MNHEY and CDR2 is SVGAGI. This CDR3 is 14 amino acids long. The ends lost 5 bases at V and 4 bases at J; junction bases unmatched: 4. DNA for the CDR3: TGTGCCAGCAGTAATACAGGGGCCACCGGGGAGCTGTTTTTT. Residues: CASSNTGATGELFF.